Following are 10 T cell receptor beta chains from one sample sequenced in a study of T cells after yellow fever vaccination. One entry per CDR3 protein, called by TCRdb with MiXCR from the 5' RACE reads. The profile covers 120,000 or so distinct CDR3 sequences, with approximately 8.4% appearing a single time and 30% to 50% taken by the ten largest. Sequences were derived from CD8+ T cells sorted from PBMCs, sampled on the day of the yellow fever booster vaccination. The receptor source for this set is a young man who received the YFV17D yellow fever vaccine.

This clonotype was picked up many times. The DNA for the CDR3 is TGTGCCAGCAGTTATGGTGGCGGGGTGGTAGATACGCAGTATTTT. This gives the protein CASSYGGGVVDTQYF. The V gene is TRBV12-3 or TRBV12-4, the J gene TRBJ2-3; maybe TRBD2 (6 bases). V was cut by 4 bases and J by 5 bases, with 16 bases left in between. The CDR3 runs to 15 residues.

The rearrangement joins TRBV9 to TRBJ2-5; weak D call: TRBD1 (5 bases). The V and J ends lost 0 bases and 3 bases respectively, with 9 bases between them. This CDR3 comprises 14 residues. Germline V CDR1 and CDR2: SGDLS, YYNGEE. The CDR3 DNA reads as TGTGCCAGCAGCGTAGCTGGACAAAAAGAGACCCAGTACTTC. Its protein is CASSVAGQKETQYF.

This clonotype was picked up a small number of times. This chain uses TRBV20-1 with TRBJ1-2, with 8 bases lining up with TRBD1. The junction had 8 bases not matched to a gene; V was cut back by 0 bases and J by 5 bases. Looked up from germline, CDR1 is DFQATT and CDR2 is SNEGSKA (reference sequence). This CDR3 is 15 amino acids long. CDR3 nucleotides: TGCAGTGCTAGAGACCCGGACAGGGAGAGTTATGGCTACACCTTC. Residues: CSARDPDRESYGYTF.

CDR3 region: CASSGLQGERELFF. The CDR3 region has the DNA TGTGCCAGCAGTGGGCTACAGGGCGAGAGGGAGCTGTTTTTT. The chain combines TRBV2 with TRBJ2-2, with D maybe TRBD1 (6 bases). Germline V gene sequence: CDR1 SNHLY, CDR2 FYNNEI. This CDR3 has 14 residues. The germline V and J ends were trimmed by 4 bases and 9 bases, with 15 bases remaining between them.

The V call is TRBV4-2, the J call TRBJ2-3; 7 bases agree with TRBD1. CDR3 length equals 18 residues. The germline V gene encodes CDR1 LGHNA and CDR2 YNFKEQ. V lost 0 bases and J lost 0; bases outside the gene matches: 9. The CDR3: CASSQDRTGAGSTDTQYF. CDR3 sequence (DNA): TGTGCCAGCAGCCAAGATAGGACAGGTGCAGGGAGCACAGATACGCAGTATTTT.

This clonotype was observed a handful of times. The genes are TRBV4-1 and TRBJ2-4, with 7 bases aligning to TRBD1. With 0 bases clipped from V and 2 bases from J, the junction kept 4 bases outside the gene matches. Germline V gene lookup returns CDR1 MGHRA and CDR2 YSYEKL. This CDR3 region has 16 residues. The chain's CDR3 is CASSQDPRGPKNIQYF. In DNA, the CDR3 is TGCGCCAGCAGCCAAGACCCGAGGGGGCCCAAAAACATTCAGTACTTC.

In this sample, this clonotype turned up many times. The chain uses TRBV7-9 and TRBJ1-2; D gene unclear. Trimming took 5 bases from V and 3 from J, leaving 13 bases between them. This CDR3 is 14 amino acids long. Germline lookup yields CDR1 SEHNR and CDR2 FQNEAQ (reference sequence). Written as DNA, the CDR3 is TGTGCCAGCAGCCCCCAGCGGCGGGACTATGGCTACACCTTC. Translating gives CASSPQRRDYGYTF.

This clonotype was counted a few times. The CDR3 nucleotides read TGCAGCGTCATAAGGACAGGGGGCGGAAACACCATATATTTT. Its translation: CSVIRTGGGNTIYF. The chain couples TRBV29-1 to TRBJ1-3; 11 nucleotides align to TRBD1. V trimming: 6 bases; J trimming: 4 bases; junction bases outside the gene matches: 5. CDR3 length: 14 amino acids. From germline, CDR1 is SQVTM and CDR2 ANQGSEA.

This clonotype was counted at least ten times. The chain is built from TRBV7-2 and TRBJ2-1; maybe TRBD1 (6 bases). Trimming removed 3 bases from V and 8 bases from J, with 11 bases in between. CDR3 length equals 13 residues. Germline-derived CDR1 and CDR2 are SGHTA and FQGNSA. The CDR3 here is CASSFTGWHEQFF. The CDR3 DNA sequence: TGTGCCAGCAGCTTTACAGGGTGGCATGAGCAGTTCTTC.

This chain connects TRBV15 to TRBJ1-2; a weak D match, TRBD1 (6 bases). The germline V gene encodes CDR1 LNHNV and CDR2 YYDKDF (reference sequence). Between the trimmed V and J ends, which lost 0 bases and 7 bases, there was a span of 12 bases. The CDR3 has 14 amino acids. The CDR3 here is CATSRDVGGGGYTF. The CDR3 DNA sequence: TGTGCCACCAGCAGAGATGTAGGAGGGGGTGGCTACACCTTC.